The following is a T cell receptor beta chain sequence with its context. The specificity of this receptor is unknown. Base qualities were left out, and no much larger clone turns up one base away. Healthy HIV-negative adults with no recently reported acute infections or vaccinations were included as donors. Every donor was a Caucasian adult residing in Nashville, Tennessee, USA. Magnetic negative selection was used to enrich CD4+ T cells, after which naive cells were positively selected on CD45RA and the negative fraction became the memory subset. Blood was collected by leukapheresis, and PBMCs were isolated by Ficoll-Histopaque density gradient centrifugation and then cryopreserved in liquid nitrogen vapor phase. Analytical flow cytometry was used to check the purity and quantity of every magnetically sorted T cell population. Genomic DNA was isolated from every sorted fraction and measured by UV absorbance on a Nanodrop 2000c.

The sample comes from a study of shared clonotypes between healthy human individuals (dated by TCRdb to 2020 to 2021). Regarding the complete study: Three men and two women, aged 18 to 49 years, made up the cohort. Per donor, three plates each were used for CD4 naive and CD4 memory, two for CD8 naive, and one for CD8 memory. Blood TCR repertoires of five healthy adults were deeply sequenced to estimate repertoire size and the extent of clonotype sharing between individuals. To increase sequencing depth and limit assay-specific biases, TCR repertoire library preparation and sequencing were carried out by different laboratories using diverse techniques. Leukapheresis yielded between about 0.85 and 9.5 billion PBMCs per donor.

Trimmed from V: 6 bases; trimmed from J: 0 bases; junction bases lacking a gene match: 11. CDR1 and CDR2 are read off the germline V gene (reference sequence) as LNHDA and SQIVND. The cysteine opens and the phenylalanine closes a CDR3 of 17 amino acids. Kept here is only the CDR3 DNA, which spans 51 bases and is read in frame from base 1. Study-level results and caveats: Higher generation probabilities were observed for clonotypes shared by all four sorted-subset donors than for non-shared clonotypes. Naive subsets generally had larger estimated clonotype richness than memory subsets did. The small number of donors limited the genetic and exposure-history diversity represented. Sampling was restricted to blood, and TCR repertoires in tissue are likely to differ from TCR repertoires in blood. Across a few donors, roughly 5.4% of naive CD4, 3.5% of naive CD8, roughly 2.3% of memory CD4, and approximately 0.42% of memory CD8 clonotypes were shared. Based on pairwise subsampling, the degree of clonotype sharing among donors was expected to be affected by sequencing depth. Even with the large sequencing depth, rarefaction of the sorted-subset datasets indicated that sequencing was incomplete.

TCR CDR3 regions were amplified from genomic DNA by multiplex PCR using the deep immunoSEQ assay. Extracted genomic DNA from each cell subset was spread evenly across all wells of several immunoSEQ 96-well plates, with each plate serving as a replicate. For sorted subsets, each replicate PCR was loaded with about 0.2 ug genomic DNA, equivalent to roughly 30,000 T cell genomes. The purified libraries were quantified using a Qubit 3.0 fluorometer, sized with a Bioanalyzer 2100, and then quantified again using the KAPA Library Quantification kit. Each immunoSEQ 96-well plate was sequenced on its own single-read 150-cycle Illumina NextSeq 550 flow cell. Regarding the original processing steps: The immunoSEQ output contained only junctional sequences without quality scores, so filtering could not match that applied to full-length reads. To assign V/J genes and CDR3, sequences were annotated using PyIR, a Python wrapper for IgBLAST v1.9, with IMGT germline references. Reads with weak V/J assignments (E-value above 1e-6), missing CDR3, stop codons, out-of-frame junctions, or ambiguous translated residues were removed. V3J clonotypes were defined by identical inferred V gene, J gene, and CDR3 amino acid sequence. Percentage overlap between repertoires was computed as shared unique clonotypes divided by the size of the smaller repertoire. RTK rarefaction, the Chao1 estimator, and Recon v2.1 estimates of unobserved clonotypes were used to assess repertoire richness. OLGA was used to compute generation probabilities for all TCRbeta clonotypes that the gDNA method yielded from a handful of donors. TCRdb limited this immuneACCESS table to in-frame rearrangements with V and J called. A share of clones is missing; checked studies link under half to unresolved V genes, and the rest is unexplained. Clonal size and the V and J genes are those of that table, whereas D and trimming came from the DNA. For this sample there are roughly 1,500,000 clones; 98% appear just once. In total, the top ten clones hold approximately 0.38% of the sample.

This receptor was taken from a man in his thirties or forties in good health. The source material was naive CD4+ T cells sorted from blood. Sample cell subset or site, as interpreted from the label and publication: CD45RA+ positively selected. This chain joins TRBV19 to TRBJ2-1, with TRBD2 matching 7 junction bases. The DNA reads as follows: TGTGCCAGTAGAGCTCCTAGCGGAGCGAGCTCCTACAATGAGCAGTTCTTC. Translation gives CASRAPSGASSYNEQFF. The full variable domain, completed from the reference TRBV19 and TRBJ2-1 proteins outside the CDR3, reads DGGITQSPKYLFRKEGQNVTLSCEQNLNHDAMYWYRQDPGQGLRLIYYSQIVNDFQKGDIAEGYSVSREKKESFPLTVTSAQKNPTAFYLCASRAPSGASSYNEQFFGPGTRLTVL.